This TCR beta chain stems from a study of blood T cells in healthy people across ages. Study-level findings and limits: Whereas aged donors had fewer naive CD4+ cells, long-lived donors had more of them and higher diversity. The study lacked donor CMV status, which possibly confounded expanded clonotype changes.

A second PCR, run for about 7 to 12 cycles, used a sample-barcoded 5' primer plus a J-beta primer mix. The template-switch adaptor, which had 12 random nucleotides, put a tag on each cDNA molecule. TCRdb recomputed calls from the 5' RACE reads with MiXCR, one row per CDR3 protein. The sample shows approximately 600,000 distinct CDR3 sequences, about 53% of them seen only once. Trimming left V 2 bases short and J 8 bases short, with 12 bases between. CDR3 length: 14 residues. Germline CDR1 reads MDHEN; CDR2 reads SYDVKM. Healthy individuals of Caucasian origin from Russia, aged roughly 6 to 100, served as donors. Concerning this clonotype: The antigen is not known.

The rearrangement joins TRBV28 to TRBJ1-4; D gene uncertain. The material sequenced was blood. This TCR was sampled from a man in his 60s in good health. CDR3 bases: TGTGCCAGCAGTTTAGTCGGGGTTTGGGAAAAACTGTTTTTT. Translated: CASSLVGVWEKLFF.